This entry features one T cell receptor (beta chain) sequence. The CDR3 loop spans 13 amino acids. Germline assignment: CDR1 SGHVS and CDR2 FNYEAQ. Trimming removed 1 base from V and 5 bases from J, with 9 bases in between. Libraries were prepared by immunoSEQ multiplex PCR; TCRdb keeps only in-frame clonotypes and omits some of them. The sample records roughly 69,000 clones, approximately 78% being singletons. The entry originates in a study of blood T cell repertoires in COVID-19. Turning to the study itself: T cells, B-cell-depleted T cells, or PBMCs provided the cDNA or gDNA that served as material.

Sequencing was done on a sample of peripheral blood. The rearrangement joins TRBV7-6 to TRBJ2-7; no clear D. The TCR comes from a man in his sixties with COVID-19, enrolled during active disease. The DNA of the CDR3 is TGTGCCAGCAGCTTAGTGATGGGCAACGAGCAGTACTTC. Translating it yields CASSLVMGNEQYF. The complete variable domain, with remaining parts taken from reference TRBV7-6 and TRBJ2-7, reads GAGVSQSPRYKVTKRGQDVALRCDPISGHVSLYWYRQALGQGPEFLTYFNYEAQQDKSGLPNDRFSAERPEGSISTLTIQRTEQRDSAMYRCASSLVMGNEQYFGPGTRLTVT.